These 29 T cell receptor beta chains came from one sample sequenced in a study of blood T cell repertoires in COVID-19. Measured with immunoSEQ multiplex PCR; TCRdb has only the in-frame clones, and not every one. The table records around 190,000 clones, around 76% of them present only once. The sample comprised peripheral blood. The receptors shown here come from a woman aged 55 to 70 with COVID-19, enrolled during active disease.

This clone has just a few counts. The gene calls are TRBV7-8 and TRBJ2-1, with 9 bases identical to TRBD2. The CDR3 loop spans 19 amino acids. Germline assignment: CDR1 SGHVS and CDR2 FQNEAQ. The V gene end was trimmed by 5 bases and the J gene end by 0 bases; junction bases not matched to a gene: 14. This chain's CDR3 is CASSIPGLARLSSYNEQFF. Here the CDR3 DNA reads TGTGCCAGCAGCATTCCGGGACTAGCTCGCCTGAGCTCCTACAATGAGCAGTTCTTC.

The gene calls are TRBV20-1 and TRBJ2-7; the match to TRBD1 covers 9 bases. Germline CDR1 DFQATT, CDR2 SNEGSKA (reference sequence). This CDR3 has 19 amino acids. V gave up 3 bases and J gave up 2 bases; unmatched junction bases: 20. CDR3 in DNA: TGCAGTGCTAGTGAAACTACCGGGACAGGGCGTTACGGACCCTACGAGCAGTACTTC. Protein product: CSASETTGTGRYGPYEQYF.

The chain links TRBV2 to TRBJ1-2; the D gene is possibly TRBD1 (5 bases). The V gene's germline CDR1 is SNHLY and CDR2 FYNNEI. This CDR3 is 13 amino acids long. Trimming removed 7 bases at V and 1 base at J, with 10 bases between. CDR3 region: CASTPGVNYGYTF. The CDR3 DNA is TGTGCCAGCACCCCGGGGGTTAACTATGGCTACACCTTC.

The CDR3 protein is CASSPRPGTGGYTF. The CDR3 DNA sequence: TGTGCCAGCAGCCCCAGGCCCGGGACTGGGGGCTACACCTTC. This chain links TRBV11-2 with TRBJ1-2, with D possibly matching TRBD1 (5 bases). Germline CDR1 and CDR2: SGHAT and FQNNGV. Trimming cost V 5 bases and J 8 bases, with 18 bases left between them. There are 14 residues in the CDR3.

The chain combines TRBV6-5 with TRBJ2-2; a weak D match, TRBD1 (6 bases). Trimming pared 4 bases from V and 6 bases from J, leaving 12 bases between. Germline values: CDR1 MNHEY, CDR2 SVGAGI. The CDR3 runs to 14 residues. The CDR3 DNA reads TGTGCCAGCAGTTTTTCCGAGGGGGCCGGGGAGCTGTTTTTT. Residues: CASSFSEGAGELFF.

This chain links TRBV11-2 with TRBJ2-7, with TRBD2 matching over 10 bases. V dropped 7 bases and J dropped 1; count of bases not matched to a gene: 13. This CDR3 comprises 17 residues. Germline CDR1 reads SGHAT; CDR2 reads FQNNGV. CDR3 nucleotides: TGTGCCAGCACCGAAGAAGCCGGACTAGCGGCTTCCTACGAGCAGTACTTC. It encodes CASTEEAGLAASYEQYF.

The chain combines TRBV6-1 with TRBJ1-1, with 8 bases that match TRBD1. With V trimmed by 4 bases and J by 0 bases, 7 bases remained unmatched. This CDR3 is 16 amino acids long. The germline V gene encodes CDR1 MNHNS and CDR2 SASEGT. The CDR3 DNA reads TGTGCCAGCAGTGCGAGCAGACAGGGGATGAACACTGAAGCTTTCTTT. Translation: CASSASRQGMNTEAFF.

The gene calls are TRBV9 and TRBJ1-1; D is unclear. Deletions cut 4 bases from V and 10 bases from J, with 17 bases between. The CDR3 is made up of 13 amino acids. Germline lookup yields CDR1 SGDLS and CDR2 YYNGEE. This chain's CDR3 is CASSSSPGTPAFF. CDR3 bases: TGTGCCAGCAGCTCCTCCCCAGGAACTCCAGCTTTCTTT. The full variable domain, its missing parts supplied by reference TRBV9 and TRBJ1-1, is DSGVTQTPKHLITATGQRVTLRCSPRSGDLSVYWYQQSLDQGLQFLIQYYNGEERAKGNILERFSAQQFPDLHSELNLSSLELGDSALYFCASSSSPGTPAFFGQGTRLTVV.

This chain connects TRBV9 to TRBJ2-1; 9 nucleotides align to TRBD1. Trimming cost V 4 bases and J 8 bases; bases outside gene matches: 7. The germline CDR1 and CDR2 sequences are SGDLS and YYNGEE. The length of the CDR3 is 14 residues. The CDR3: CASSRGTGPDEQFF. The CDR3 DNA reads as TGTGCCAGCAGCAGAGGGACAGGGCCAGATGAGCAGTTCTTC.

The chain uses TRBV6-1 and TRBJ1-1; 9 bases are shared with TRBD1. J gave up 5 bases and V 3 bases, and 4 bases lay outside the gene matches. The CDR3 spans 14 residues. The germline V gene encodes CDR1 MNHNS and CDR2 SASEGT. CDR3 in amino acids: CASSEGQGGTEAFF. The CDR3 bases are TGTGCCAGCAGTGAGGGACAGGGCGGGACTGAAGCTTTCTTT.

V gene TRBV27 combines with J gene TRBJ1-2, with 9 bases lining up with TRBD1. The CDR3 length is 15 residues. Germline-derived CDR1 and CDR2 are MNHEY and SMNVEV (reference sequence). V trimming: 2 bases; J trimming: 6 bases; junction bases outside the gene matches: 7. CDR3 in amino acids: CASSLRNRGRDGYTF. As DNA, the CDR3 is TGTGCCAGCAGTTTAAGAAACAGGGGGCGGGATGGCTACACCTTC.

This clone was seen a handful of times. The DNA of the CDR3 is TGCGCCAGCAGCTTGACTTTGGGACTCTACAATGAGCAGTTCTTC. It codes for CASSLTLGLYNEQFF. V gene TRBV5-1 combines with J gene TRBJ2-1; TRBD2 might be the D (6 bases). V lost 1 base and J 3 bases, leaving 11 bases between the germline ends. The CDR3 covers 15 residues. Germline V gene sequence: CDR1 SGHRS, CDR2 YFSETQ.

The chain joins TRBV6-6 to TRBJ1-4; D is perhaps TRBD1 (6 bases). The V end was cut by 4 bases, the J end by 7 bases, with 16 bases between. Germline V lookup: CDR1 MNHNY, CDR2 SVGAGI (reference sequence). The CDR3 has 15 residues. The CDR3 loop is CASSSPGTISEKLFF. The CDR3 DNA reads as TGTGCCAGCAGTTCCCCAGGGACAATAAGTGAAAAACTGTTTTTT.

In its sample, this clone was seen once. Other DNA sequences in the sample encode the same CDR3. The chain is built from TRBV6-6 and TRBJ2-7, with 8 bases aligning to TRBD1. From germline, CDR1 is MNHNY and CDR2 SVGAGI (reference sequence). The CDR3 length is 14 residues. CDR3 nucleotide sequence: TGTGCCAGCAGCCCCCGGGACAGGCGCGACGAGCAATACGTC. Its translation: CASSPRDRRDEQYV.

This chain links TRBV29-1 with TRBJ1-2, with D uncertain. The CDR3 is 11 residues long. V lost 6 bases to trimming and J lost 4 bases, with 9 bases between them. The germline CDR1 and CDR2 sequences are SQVTM and ANQGSEA. The CDR3: CSVGAGYGYTF. CDR3 in DNA: TGCAGCGTGGGTGCAGGCTATGGCTACACCTTC. The whole variable domain, filled in from reference TRBV29-1 and TRBJ1-2, reads SAVISQKPSRDICQRGTSLTIQCQVDSQVTMMFWYRQQPGQSLTLIATANQGSEATYESGFVIDKFPISRPNLTFSTLTVSNMSPEDSSIYLCSVGAGYGYTFGSGTRLTVV.

The chain joins TRBV19 to TRBJ1-4; D gene ambiguous. V was trimmed by 5 bases and J by 8 bases, leaving 18 bases between them. Germline-derived CDR1 and CDR2 are LNHDA and SQIVND (reference sequence). The CDR3 totals 15 residues. The CDR3 reads CASSPSVVGSEKLFF. CDR3 DNA: TGTGCCAGTAGTCCCTCGGTAGTTGGGAGCGAAAAACTGTTTTTT.

V and J are TRBV3-1 (or the pseudogene TRBV3-2) and TRBJ1-2; no firm D call. CDR1 and CDR2 (germline): LGHDT, YNNKEL (reference sequence). CDR3 length: 14 residues. V was pared by 0 bases and J by 8 bases, with 13 bases between. In DNA, the CDR3 is TGTGCCAGCAGCCAAGATTTGGCAGGTCTAGGCTACACCTTC. Its protein is CASSQDLAGLGYTF.

The gene calls are TRBV19 and TRBJ2-1, with 8 bases identical to TRBD2. Germline V gene lookup returns CDR1 LNHDA and CDR2 SQIVND (reference sequence). Trimming took 5 bases from V and 6 from J; bases not matched to a gene: 6. The CDR3 runs to 14 residues. As DNA, the CDR3 is TGTGCCAGTAGTTTCAGCGGGAGTTTCAATGAGCAGTTCTTC. Its translation: CASSFSGSFNEQFF.

The CDR3 spells CASSLRGLAGGKNIQYF. The CDR3 nucleotides are TGTGCCAGCAGCTTAAGGGGTCTAGCGGGAGGAAAAAACATTCAGTACTTC. The chain uses TRBV7-9 and TRBJ2-4; TRBD2 matches 11 bases. The length of the CDR3 is 17 residues. Germline-derived CDR1 and CDR2 are SEHNR and FQNEAQ (reference sequence). The V and J ends lost 2 bases and 4 bases, in that order; junction bases with no gene match: 7.

The chain uses TRBV27 and TRBJ2-7; 10 bases fit TRBD1. V shed 5 bases, J shed 5 bases, and the junction held 6 bases outside the gene matches. The CDR3 contains 14 residues. Germline-derived CDR1 and CDR2 are MNHEY and SMNVEV (reference sequence). CDR3 DNA sequence: TGTGCCAGCAGTCCGGACAGGGGGAGCAACGAGCAGTACTTC. It specifies CASSPDRGSNEQYF.

The chain carries TRBV5-1 and TRBJ1-3, with a tentative D call TRBD1 (6 bases). Trimming removed 0 bases at V and 1 base at J, with 14 bases between. This CDR3 comprises 17 residues. Germline lookup yields CDR1 SGHRS and CDR2 YFSETQ. The CDR3 is CASSLEARGPSGNTIYF. For the CDR3, the DNA is TGCGCCAGCAGCTTGGAAGCCAGGGGCCCTTCTGGAAACACCATATATTTT.

J is TRBJ1-1 and V is TRBV5-6, with TRBD1 identical over 10 bases. CDR3 length: 17 amino acids. V lost 5 bases and J lost 0; bases outside the gene matches: 10. CDR1 and CDR2 from the germline V gene are SGHDT and YYEEEE. The CDR3 sequence: CASSWDRGFQVNTEAFF. The CDR3, as DNA: TGTGCCAGCAGTTGGGACAGGGGATTTCAAGTGAACACTGAAGCTTTCTTT. The whole variable domain, remainder taken from reference TRBV5-6 and TRBJ1-1, is DAGVTQSPTHLIKTRGQQVTLRCSPKSGHDTVSWYQQALGQGPQFIFQYYEEEERQRGNFPDRFSGHQFPNYSSELNVNALLLGDSALYLCASSWDRGFQVNTEAFFGQGTRLTVV.

This clone was observed a few times. The V and J genes are TRBV29-1 and TRBJ1-2; D is perhaps TRBD1 (5 bases). From germline, CDR1 is SQVTM and CDR2 ANQGSEA. The CDR3 has 12 residues. Trimming shortened V by 1 base and J by 2 bases, and 5 bases separated the two germline ends. CDR3 in DNA: TGCAGCGTTGAAGGGACAAACTATGGCTACACCTTC. This codes for CSVEGTNYGYTF. The variable domain in full, with the rest retrieved from reference TRBV29-1 and TRBJ1-2, is SAVISQKPSRDICQRGTSLTIQCQVDSQVTMMFWYRQQPGQSLTLIATANQGSEATYESGFVIDKFPISRPNLTFSTLTVSNMSPEDSSIYLCSVEGTNYGYTFGSGTRLTVV.

The rearrangement joins TRBV11-2 to TRBJ1-2; the D is unclear. The germline CDR1 and CDR2 sequences are SGHAT and FQNNGV. The CDR3 extends over 14 amino acids. Trimming stripped 7 bases from V and 3 bases from J, with 15 bases between. The CDR3 protein is CASNPSGSDYGYTF. The DNA for the CDR3 is TGTGCCAGCAACCCCAGCGGAAGTGACTATGGCTACACCTTC.

The chain couples TRBV2 to TRBJ1-1, with a possible D match to TRBD1 (5 bases). CDR3 length: 15 amino acids. Trimming removed 6 bases at V and 2 bases at J, with 16 bases between. Germline V gene data show CDR1 as SNHLY and CDR2 as FYNNEI. The CDR3 DNA follows: TGTGCCAGCAGGACCTCAGGGCTCCTTAACACTGAAGCTTTCTTT. It yields the protein CASRTSGLLNTEAFF.

The rearrangement links TRBV2 to TRBJ2-1, with D perhaps TRBD2 (6 bases). Trimming took 6 bases from V and 0 from J, leaving 18 bases between them. Germline assignment: CDR1 SNHLY and CDR2 FYNNEI. The CDR3 totals 17 residues. The CDR3 loop is CASRPPAGGHSYNEQFF. The CDR3 DNA reads as TGTGCCAGCAGACCACCGGCCGGGGGTCACTCCTACAATGAGCAGTTCTTC.

This chain joins TRBV19 and TRBJ1-1; TRBD1 aligns across 7 bases. Germline V gives CDR1 LNHDA, CDR2 SQIVND (reference sequence). The CDR3 totals 13 residues. Trimming took 5 bases from V and 8 from J; bases not matched to a gene: 8. The CDR3 sequence is CASSGGGSWEAFF. CDR3 nucleotide sequence: TGTGCCAGTAGTGGAGGGGGCTCGTGGGAAGCTTTCTTT.

In its sample, this clone was seen once. V usage is TRBV18 and J usage is TRBJ2-3, with D possibly matching TRBD1 (5 bases). Germline assignment: CDR1 KGHSH and CDR2 LQKENI. The CDR3 is made up of 15 amino acids. Trimming removed 2 bases from V and 6 bases from J, with 15 bases in between. This CDR3 is CASSPDTGYSDTQYF. Here the CDR3 DNA reads TGTGCCAGCTCACCAGACACAGGATATTCGGATACGCAGTATTTT. The full variable domain, completed using reference TRBV18 and TRBJ2-3, is NAGVMQNPRHLVRRRGQEARLRCSPMKGHSHVYWYRQLPEEGLKFMVYLQKENIIDESGMPKERFSAEFPKEGPSILRIQQVVRGDSAAYFCASSPDTGYSDTQYFGPGTRLTVL.

The J gene is TRBJ2-1, the V gene TRBV28, with 7 bases fitting TRBD1. Germline loops: CDR1 MDHEN, CDR2 SYDVKM. The J segment lost 0 bases and the V segment lost 8 bases, leaving 13 bases of the junction unmatched. There are 17 residues in the CDR3. The CDR3 DNA sequence: TGTGCCAGCCCCCCGGGGTTGACAGGGCTCTCCTACAATGAGCAGTTCTTC. Protein sequence: CASPPGLTGLSYNEQFF.